The rows below give T cell receptor beta chains drawn from one sample of a study of control samples from healthy donors and cancer patients. Profiled with immunoSEQ multiplex PCR; TCRdb holds only in-frame clones, not every one. The data contain about 97,000 clones, 92% of them seen just once; the ten biggest clones take up around 2.3%. The sample comprised blood. These receptors came from a woman younger than 35 in good health. Each CDR3 is given with its conserved first and last residue. The D gene is left open where the match is weak. Size is omitted from some rows. Given values are once, few, many or a class for expanded clones.

v_gene: TRBV7-9; d_gene: .; j_gene: TRBJ2-7; abundance: .; CDR3aa: CASRGRDTFYEQYF; CDR3nt: TGTGCCAGCAGGGGGCGGGACACCTTCTACGAGCAGTACTTC
v_gene: TRBV5-6; d_gene: TRBD1; j_gene: TRBJ2-7; abundance: .; CDR3aa: CASSLITGGRDEQYF; CDR3nt: TGTGCCAGCAGCTTGATCACAGGGGGTCGGGACGAGCAGTACTTC
v_gene: TRBV2; d_gene: TRBD1; j_gene: TRBJ1-6; abundance: .; CDR3aa: CASSAGQGTSPLHF; CDR3nt: TGTGCCAGCAGCGCCGGACAGGGAACTTCACCCCTCCACTTT
v_gene: TRBV7-9; d_gene: TRBD1; j_gene: TRBJ1-5; abundance: few; CDR3aa: CASSSKGQGNQPQHF; CDR3nt: TGTGCCAGCAGCTCAAAAGGACAGGGCAATCAGCCCCAGCATTTT
v_gene: TRBV21-1; d_gene: .; j_gene: TRBJ1-5; abundance: .; CDR3aa: CASRGGTGVCSNQPQHF; CDR3nt: TGTGCCAGCAGAGGTGGAACAGGGGTTTGTAGCAATCAGCCCCAGCATTTT
v_gene: TRBV30; d_gene: .; j_gene: TRBJ1-5; abundance: once; CDR3aa: CAWSPSGPQPQHF; CDR3nt: TGTGCCTGGAGTCCCTCGGGTCCCCAGCCCCAGCATTTT
v_gene: TRBV19; d_gene: TRBD1; j_gene: TRBJ1-2; abundance: .; CDR3aa: CASSITGEAGYTF; CDR3nt: TGTGCCAGTAGTATAACAGGGGAGGCGGGCTACACCTTC
v_gene: TRBV10-1; d_gene: .; j_gene: TRBJ1-5; abundance: .; CDR3aa: CASSGAGVNQPQHF; CDR3nt: TGCGCCAGCAGTGGGGCAGGGGTCAATCAGCCCCAGCATTTT
v_gene: TRBV4-1; d_gene: TRBD1; j_gene: TRBJ1-2; abundance: .; CDR3aa: CASSPMDREAGYTF; CDR3nt: TGCGCCAGCAGCCCTATGGACAGGGAGGCCGGCTACACCTTC
v_gene: TRBV28; d_gene: .; j_gene: TRBJ2-3; abundance: .; CDR3aa: CASSLGGVADTQYF; CDR3nt: TGTGCCAGCAGTCTGGGCGGGGTCGCAGATACGCAGTATTTT
v_gene: TRBV6-5; d_gene: .; j_gene: TRBJ1-1; abundance: .; CDR3aa: CASTGGSGTEAFF; CDR3nt: TGTGCCAGCACGGGGGGTTCTGGCACTGAAGCTTTCTTT
v_gene: TRBV10-1; d_gene: TRBD2; j_gene: TRBJ2-3; abundance: .; CDR3aa: CASSGGSVSDTQYF; CDR3nt: TGCGCCAGCAGTGGCGGGAGTGTGTCAGATACGCAGTATTTT
v_gene: TRBV11-3; d_gene: .; j_gene: TRBJ2-7; abundance: once; CDR3aa: CASSVRDNSYEQYF; CDR3nt: TGTGCCAGCAGCGTCCGGGACAACTCCTACGAGCAGTACTTC
v_gene: TRBV5-4; d_gene: .; j_gene: TRBJ2-2; abundance: .; CDR3aa: CASSPIIGAGELFF; CDR3nt: TGTGCCAGCAGCCCGATCATAGGGGCCGGGGAGCTGTTTTTT
v_gene: TRBV19; d_gene: .; j_gene: TRBJ2-7; abundance: .; CDR3aa: CASSPLDFSYEQYF; CDR3nt: TGTGCCAGTAGTCCCCTGGACTTCTCCTACGAGCAGTACTTC
v_gene: TRBV29-1; d_gene: TRBD1; j_gene: TRBJ2-7; abundance: .; CDR3aa: CSIPTGGNEQYF; CDR3nt: TGCAGCATCCCGACAGGGGGTAACGAGCAGTACTTC
v_gene: TRBV3-1/TRBV3-2; d_gene: .; j_gene: TRBJ1-4; abundance: .; CDR3aa: CASSQDPTGRNEKLFF; CDR3nt: TGTGCCAGCAGCCAAGATCCAACAGGGCGGAATGAAAAACTGTTTTTT
v_gene: TRBV24-1; d_gene: .; j_gene: TRBJ1-1; abundance: .; CDR3aa: CATSVPGTAITEAFF; CDR3nt: TGTGCCACCAGTGTCCCCGGGACGGCCATCACTGAAGCTTTCTTT
v_gene: TRBV15; d_gene: TRBD2; j_gene: TRBJ2-1; abundance: once; CDR3aa: CATRAGGPLSEQFF; CDR3nt: TGTGCCACCAGAGCGGGAGGGCCGTTGAGTGAGCAGTTCTTC
v_gene: TRBV12-3/TRBV12-4; d_gene: .; j_gene: TRBJ1-2; abundance: .; CDR3aa: CASSHQRRGYTF; CDR3nt: TGTGCCAGCAGTCATCAACGACGGGGCTACACCTTC
v_gene: TRBV18; d_gene: TRBD1; j_gene: TRBJ2-7; abundance: once; CDR3aa: CASSPKQGYEQYF; CDR3nt: TGTGCCAGCTCACCGAAACAGGGGTACGAGCAGTACTTC
v_gene: TRBV4-2; d_gene: .; j_gene: TRBJ2-5; abundance: once; CDR3aa: CASSQRRQETQYF; CDR3nt: TGTGCCAGCAGCCAACGGCGGCAAGAGACCCAGTACTTC
v_gene: TRBV3-1/TRBV3-2; d_gene: .; j_gene: TRBJ1-2; abundance: .; CDR3aa: CASSQRPGLLHYGYTF; CDR3nt: TGTGCCAGCAGCCAGCGTCCGGGACTACTCCACTATGGCTACACCTTC
v_gene: TRBV6-5; d_gene: .; j_gene: TRBJ2-3; abundance: .; CDR3aa: CASSYRSLTDTQYF; CDR3nt: TGTGCCAGCAGTTATCGTTCACTCACAGATACGCAGTATTTT
v_gene: TRBV5-4; d_gene: .; j_gene: TRBJ2-5; abundance: once; CDR3aa: CASSPVGGRQETQYF; CDR3nt: TGTGCCAGCAGCCCTGTGGGGGGGCGGCAAGAGACCCAGTACTTC